This T cell receptor beta chain was sequenced during a study of control samples from healthy donors and cancer patients. TCRdb's table, derived via immunoSEQ multiplex PCR, lists solely in-frame clones and lacks some. The table for this sample gives 150,000 to 200,000 clones. There are 17 residues in the CDR3. V was pared by 5 bases and J by 3 bases, with 22 bases between. CDR1 SGHAT and CDR2 FQNNGV come from the germline V gene. The chain carries TRBV11-2 and TRBJ1-1; possible D gene TRBD1, 6 bases. Material for sequencing was blood. The TCR originated in a woman under 40 in good health. Here the CDR3 DNA reads TGTGCCAGCAGCCCGAACGGGGGGGCCGAAATCTACACTGAAGCTTTCTTT. It yields the protein CASSPNGGAEIYTEAFF.